This T cell receptor (beta chain) is drawn from a study of radiotherapy plus CTLA-4 blockade in lung cancer. Findings of the study overall: Tumor-origin TCR clones grew in blood after radiotherapy plus ipilimumab.

In chemo-refractory metastatic non-small-cell lung cancer, patients got ipilimumab CTLA-4 blockade together with focal radiation. This CDR3 region has 14 residues. CDR1 is SGHRS and CDR2 is YFSETQ in the germline V gene. Trimming shortened V by 3 bases and J by 1 base, and 8 bases separated the two germline ends. In the case of this clone: Its antigen remains unknown.

Method: immunoSEQ multiplex PCR; TCRdb's copy keeps in-frame clones and lacks some. The repertoire includes approximately 85,000 clones, roughly 86% of them detected once, and more than 2% sits in the top ten. The gene calls are TRBV5-1 and TRBJ2-1, with D possibly matching TRBD2 (6 bases). Sequences were derived from peripheral blood, sampled from a patient treated with radiotherapy plus ipilimumab. This receptor was taken from a human donor with non-small cell lung cancer who had a partial response to radiotherapy plus ipilimumab. DNA of the CDR3: TGCGCCAGCAGCTCTAGCGAGTCCTACAATGAGCAGTTCTTC. This gives the protein CASSSSESYNEQFF.